This note documents a single TCR beta chain sequence. Its antigen is currently unknown. This sample was taken from a study of T-cell memory formation after mild COVID-19. V was pared by 4 bases and J by 6 bases, with 18 bases between. The CDR3 is 15 amino acids. Germline CDR1 is SGHVS and CDR2 is FQNEAQ. Study conclusions and caveats: A subset of responding clones appeared in pre-infection memory, suggesting cross-reactive memory joined. Mainly in CM and EM were contracting CD4+ clones; CD8+ were in EMRA.

TCRdb re-called the 5' RACE reads with MiXCR, one entry per CDR3 protein. The top ten hold 2.1% of the sample, which has about 250,000 distinct CDR3 sequences, 15% to 17% seen once. Sequences were obtained from PBMCs or a T cell subset sorted from them (not recorded which). The chain uses TRBV7-8 and TRBJ1-2; tentative D call: TRBD1 (6 bases). This receptor was identified in an adult woman who had mild COVID-19 (a few samples of this study predate the infection). Cell type and time point are not known. CDR3 DNA sequence: TGTGCCAGCAGCTCAAGCCGACGGGGGCACAATGGCTACACCTTC. As protein: CASSSSRRGHNGYTF.